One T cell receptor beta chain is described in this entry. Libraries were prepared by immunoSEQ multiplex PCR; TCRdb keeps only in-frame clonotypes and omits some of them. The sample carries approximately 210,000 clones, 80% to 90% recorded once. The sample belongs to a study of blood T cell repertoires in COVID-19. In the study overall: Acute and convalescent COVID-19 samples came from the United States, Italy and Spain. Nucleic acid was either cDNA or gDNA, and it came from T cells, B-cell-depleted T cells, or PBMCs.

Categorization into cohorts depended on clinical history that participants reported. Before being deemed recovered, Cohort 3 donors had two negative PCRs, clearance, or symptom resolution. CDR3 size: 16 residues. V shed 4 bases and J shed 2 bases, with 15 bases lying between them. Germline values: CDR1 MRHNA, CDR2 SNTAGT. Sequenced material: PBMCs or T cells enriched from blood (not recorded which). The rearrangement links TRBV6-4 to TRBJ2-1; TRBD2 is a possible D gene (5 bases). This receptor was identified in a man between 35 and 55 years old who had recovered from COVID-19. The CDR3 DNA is TGTGCCAGCAGTGCCCTGGGGAGCGCGCCCTACAATGAGCAGTTCTTC. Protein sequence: CASSALGSAPYNEQFF.